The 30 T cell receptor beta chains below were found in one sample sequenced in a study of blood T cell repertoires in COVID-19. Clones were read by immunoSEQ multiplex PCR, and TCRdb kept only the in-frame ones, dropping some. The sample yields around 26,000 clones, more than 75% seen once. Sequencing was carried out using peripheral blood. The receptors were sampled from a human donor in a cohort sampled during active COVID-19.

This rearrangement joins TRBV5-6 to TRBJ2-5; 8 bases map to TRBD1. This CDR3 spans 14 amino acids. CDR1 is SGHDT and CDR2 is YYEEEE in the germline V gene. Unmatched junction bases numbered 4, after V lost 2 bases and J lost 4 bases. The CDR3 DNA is TGTGCCAGCAGCTTCGGACAGGGTTCAGAGACCCAGTACTTC. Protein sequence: CASSFGQGSETQYF.

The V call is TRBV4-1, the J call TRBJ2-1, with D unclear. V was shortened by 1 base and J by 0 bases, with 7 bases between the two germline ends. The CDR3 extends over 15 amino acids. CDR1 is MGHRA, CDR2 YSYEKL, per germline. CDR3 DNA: TGCGCCAGCAGCCAAGGAGGTTTCTCCTACAATGAGCAGTTCTTC. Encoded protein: CASSQGGFSYNEQFF.

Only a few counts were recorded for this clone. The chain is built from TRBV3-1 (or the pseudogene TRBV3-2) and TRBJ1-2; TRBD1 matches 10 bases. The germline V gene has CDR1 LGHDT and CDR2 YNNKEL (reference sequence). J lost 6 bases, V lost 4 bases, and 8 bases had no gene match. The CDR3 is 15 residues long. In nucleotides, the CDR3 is TGTGCCAGCAGCCCTTATAGGGACAGGGGCCATGGCTACACCTTC. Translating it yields CASSPYRDRGHGYTF.

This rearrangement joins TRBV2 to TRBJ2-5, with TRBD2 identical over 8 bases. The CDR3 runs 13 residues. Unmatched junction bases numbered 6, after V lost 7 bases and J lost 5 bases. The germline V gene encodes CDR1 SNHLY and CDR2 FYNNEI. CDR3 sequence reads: CASKSSGGETQYF. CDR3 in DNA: TGTGCCAGCAAATCTTCGGGAGGGGAGACCCAGTACTTC.

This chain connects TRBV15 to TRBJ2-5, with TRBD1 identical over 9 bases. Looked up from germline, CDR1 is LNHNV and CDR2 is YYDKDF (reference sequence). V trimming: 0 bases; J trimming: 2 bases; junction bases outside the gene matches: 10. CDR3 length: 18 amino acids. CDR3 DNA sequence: TGTGCCACCAGCAGAGAGTCGAGGGGACAGGGTCTTCAAGAGACCCAGTACTTC. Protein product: CATSRESRGQGLQETQYF. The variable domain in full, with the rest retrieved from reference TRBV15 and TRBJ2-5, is DAMVIQNPRYQVTQFGKPVTLSCSQTLNHNVMYWYQQKSSQAPKLLFHYYDKDFNNEADTPDNFQSRRPNTSFCFLDIRSPGLGDTAMYLCATSRESRGQGLQETQYFGPGTRLLVL.

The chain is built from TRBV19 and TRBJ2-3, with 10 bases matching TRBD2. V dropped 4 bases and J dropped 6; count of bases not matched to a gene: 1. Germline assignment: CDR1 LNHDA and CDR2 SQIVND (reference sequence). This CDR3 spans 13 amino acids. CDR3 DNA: TGTGCCAGTAGTAGGGGACTAGCGGATACGCAGTATTTT. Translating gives CASSRGLADTQYF.

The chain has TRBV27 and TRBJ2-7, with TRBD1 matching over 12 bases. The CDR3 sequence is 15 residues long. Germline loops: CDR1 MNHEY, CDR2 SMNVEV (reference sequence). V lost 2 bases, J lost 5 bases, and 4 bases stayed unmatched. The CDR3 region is CASSLGTGGLDEQYF. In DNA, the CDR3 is TGTGCCAGCAGTTTAGGGACAGGGGGCTTGGACGAGCAGTACTTC.

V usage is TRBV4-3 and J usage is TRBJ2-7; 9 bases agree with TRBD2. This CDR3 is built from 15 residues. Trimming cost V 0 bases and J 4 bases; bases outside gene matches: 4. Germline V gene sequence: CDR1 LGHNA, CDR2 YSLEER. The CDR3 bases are TGCGCCAGCAGCCAAGACTTAGCGGGAGCGTACGAGCAGTACTTC. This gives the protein CASSQDLAGAYEQYF.

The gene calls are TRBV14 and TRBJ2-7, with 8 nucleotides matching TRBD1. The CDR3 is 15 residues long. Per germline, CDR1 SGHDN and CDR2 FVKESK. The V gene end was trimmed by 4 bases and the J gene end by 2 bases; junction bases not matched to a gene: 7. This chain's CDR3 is CASSLKGQVTYEQYF. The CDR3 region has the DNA TGTGCCAGCAGCCTGAAGGGACAGGTAACCTACGAGCAGTACTTC.

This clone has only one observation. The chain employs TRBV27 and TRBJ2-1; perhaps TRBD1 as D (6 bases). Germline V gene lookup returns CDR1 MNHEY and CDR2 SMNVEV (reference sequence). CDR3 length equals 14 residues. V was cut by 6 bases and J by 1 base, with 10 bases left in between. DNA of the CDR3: TGTGCCAGCAGGGGGGCAGCGTCCTACAATGAGCAGTTCTTC. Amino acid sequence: CASRGAASYNEQFF.

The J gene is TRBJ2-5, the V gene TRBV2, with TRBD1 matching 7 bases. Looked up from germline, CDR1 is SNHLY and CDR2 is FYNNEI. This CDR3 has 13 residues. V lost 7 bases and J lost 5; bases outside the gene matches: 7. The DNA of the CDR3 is TGTGCCAGCACCAAGGACAGGCTCGAGACCCAGTACTTC. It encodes CASTKDRLETQYF.

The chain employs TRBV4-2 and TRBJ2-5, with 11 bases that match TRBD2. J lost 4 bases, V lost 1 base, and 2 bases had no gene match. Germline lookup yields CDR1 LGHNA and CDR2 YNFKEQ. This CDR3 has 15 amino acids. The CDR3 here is CASSQGLAGGETQYF. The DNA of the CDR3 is TGTGCCAGCAGCCAAGGGCTAGCGGGAGGAGAGACCCAGTACTTC.

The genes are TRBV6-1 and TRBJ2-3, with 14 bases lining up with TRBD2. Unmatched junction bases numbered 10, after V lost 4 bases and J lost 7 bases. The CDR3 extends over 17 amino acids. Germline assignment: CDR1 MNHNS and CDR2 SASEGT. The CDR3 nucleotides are TGTGCCAGCAGTGCCGGGACTAGCGGGGGCACGGGGAATACGCAGTATTTT. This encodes CASSAGTSGGTGNTQYF.

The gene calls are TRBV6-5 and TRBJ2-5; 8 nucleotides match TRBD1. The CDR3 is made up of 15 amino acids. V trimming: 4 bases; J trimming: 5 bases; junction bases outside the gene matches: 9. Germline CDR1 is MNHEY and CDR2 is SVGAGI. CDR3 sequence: CASSLGQEGWETQYF. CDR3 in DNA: TGTGCCAGCAGTTTGGGACAGGAGGGGTGGGAGACCCAGTACTTC.

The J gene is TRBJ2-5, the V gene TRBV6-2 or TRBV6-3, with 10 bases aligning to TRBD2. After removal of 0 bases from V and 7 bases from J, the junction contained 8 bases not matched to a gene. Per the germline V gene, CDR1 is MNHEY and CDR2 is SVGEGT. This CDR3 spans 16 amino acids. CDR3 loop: CASSYSMLAGAATQYF. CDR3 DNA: TGTGCCAGCAGTTACTCGATGCTAGCGGGAGCGGCGACCCAGTACTTC.

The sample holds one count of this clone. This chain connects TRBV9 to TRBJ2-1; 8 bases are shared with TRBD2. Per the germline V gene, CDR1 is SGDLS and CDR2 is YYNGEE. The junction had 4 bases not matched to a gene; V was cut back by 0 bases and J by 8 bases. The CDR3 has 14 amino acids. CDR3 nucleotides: TGTGCCAGCAGCGTAGACGGGGGGGCCTATGAGCAGTTCTTC. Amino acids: CASSVDGGAYEQFF.

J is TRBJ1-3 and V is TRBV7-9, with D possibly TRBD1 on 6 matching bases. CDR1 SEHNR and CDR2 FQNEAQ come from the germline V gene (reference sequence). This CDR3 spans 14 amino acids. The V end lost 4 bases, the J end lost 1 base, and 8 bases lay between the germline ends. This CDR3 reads CASSSGASGNTIYF. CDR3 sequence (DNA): TGTGCCAGCAGCTCAGGGGCTTCTGGAAACACCATATATTTT.

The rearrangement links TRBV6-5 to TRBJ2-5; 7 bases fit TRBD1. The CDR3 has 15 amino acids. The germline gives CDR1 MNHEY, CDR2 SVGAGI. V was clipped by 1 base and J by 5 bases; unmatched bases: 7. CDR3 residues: CASSYFTGAGETQYF. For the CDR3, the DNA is TGTGCCAGCAGTTACTTTACAGGGGCAGGGGAGACCCAGTACTTC.

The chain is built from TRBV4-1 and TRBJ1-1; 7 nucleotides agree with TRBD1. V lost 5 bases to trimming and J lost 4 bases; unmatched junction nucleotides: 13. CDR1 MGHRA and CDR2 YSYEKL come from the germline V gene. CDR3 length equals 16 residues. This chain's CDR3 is CASSEGDRASGTEAFF. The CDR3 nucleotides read TGCGCCAGCAGCGAGGGTGACAGGGCTTCAGGCACTGAAGCTTTCTTT.

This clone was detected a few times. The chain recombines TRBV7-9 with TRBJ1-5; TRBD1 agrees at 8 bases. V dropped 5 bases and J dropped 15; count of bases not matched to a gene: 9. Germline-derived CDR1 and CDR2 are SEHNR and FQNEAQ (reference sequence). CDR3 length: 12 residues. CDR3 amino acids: CASSGQGGLRHF. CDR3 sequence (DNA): TGTGCCAGCAGCGGACAGGGCGGCTTGAGGCATTTT.

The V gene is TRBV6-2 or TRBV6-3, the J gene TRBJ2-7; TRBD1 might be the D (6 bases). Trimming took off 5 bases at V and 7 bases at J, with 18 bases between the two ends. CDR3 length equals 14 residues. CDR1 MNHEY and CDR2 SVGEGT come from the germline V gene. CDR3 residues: CASSGQDSMWEQYF. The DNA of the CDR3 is TGTGCCAGCAGTGGCCAGGACAGCATGTGGGAGCAGTACTTC.

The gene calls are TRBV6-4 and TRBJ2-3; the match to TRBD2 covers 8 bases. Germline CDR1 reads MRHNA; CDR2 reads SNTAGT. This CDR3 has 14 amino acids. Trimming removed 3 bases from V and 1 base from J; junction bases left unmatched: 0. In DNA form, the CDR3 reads TGTGCCAGCAGTGAGACTAGCGGCACAGATACGCAGTATTTT. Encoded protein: CASSETSGTDTQYF.

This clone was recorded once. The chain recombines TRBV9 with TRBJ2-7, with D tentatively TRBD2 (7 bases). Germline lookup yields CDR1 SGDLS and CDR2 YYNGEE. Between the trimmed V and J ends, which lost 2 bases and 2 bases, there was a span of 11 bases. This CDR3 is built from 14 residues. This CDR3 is CASSVGGATYEQYF. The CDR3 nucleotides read TGTGCCAGCAGCGTGGGGGGGGCCACCTACGAGCAGTACTTC.

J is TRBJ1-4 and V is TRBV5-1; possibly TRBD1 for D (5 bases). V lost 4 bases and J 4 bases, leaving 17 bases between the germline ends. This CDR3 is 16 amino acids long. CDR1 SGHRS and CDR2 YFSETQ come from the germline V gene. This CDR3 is CASSPGSGLYNEKLFF. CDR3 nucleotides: TGCGCCAGCAGCCCAGGGTCAGGGTTGTATAATGAAAAACTGTTTTTT.

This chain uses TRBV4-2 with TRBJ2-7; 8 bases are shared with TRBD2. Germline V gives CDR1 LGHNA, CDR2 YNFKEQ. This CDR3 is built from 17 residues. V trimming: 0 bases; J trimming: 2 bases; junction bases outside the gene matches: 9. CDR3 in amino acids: CASSQEGTSSRTYEQYF. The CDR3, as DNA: TGTGCCAGCAGCCAAGAGGGGACTAGTAGCCGTACCTACGAGCAGTACTTC.

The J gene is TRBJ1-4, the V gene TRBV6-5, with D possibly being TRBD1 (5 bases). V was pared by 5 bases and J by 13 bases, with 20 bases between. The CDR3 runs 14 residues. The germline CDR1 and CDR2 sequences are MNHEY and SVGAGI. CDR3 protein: CASSPGLREVRLFF. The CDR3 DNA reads TGTGCCAGCAGTCCGGGGCTCCGGGAGGTTCGACTGTTTTTT.

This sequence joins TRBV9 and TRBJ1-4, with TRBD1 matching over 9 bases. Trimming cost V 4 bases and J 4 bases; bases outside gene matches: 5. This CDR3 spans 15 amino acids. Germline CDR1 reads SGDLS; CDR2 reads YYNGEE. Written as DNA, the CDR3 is TGTGCCAGCAGCCCGGGACAGGGCGGTAATGAAAAACTGTTTTTT. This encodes CASSPGQGGNEKLFF.

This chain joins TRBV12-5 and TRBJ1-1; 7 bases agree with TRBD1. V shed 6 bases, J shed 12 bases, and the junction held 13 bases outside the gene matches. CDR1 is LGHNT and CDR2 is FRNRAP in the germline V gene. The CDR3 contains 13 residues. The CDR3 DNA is TGTGCTAGTGGGACCCCCACAGGGGATCAAACTTTCTTT. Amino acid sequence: CASGTPTGDQTFF.

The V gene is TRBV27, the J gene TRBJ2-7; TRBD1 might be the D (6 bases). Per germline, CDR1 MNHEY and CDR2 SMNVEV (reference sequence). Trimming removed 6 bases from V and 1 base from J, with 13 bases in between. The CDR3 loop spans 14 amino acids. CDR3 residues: CASSYSRGSYEQYF. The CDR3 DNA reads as TGTGCCAGCAGCTACTCCAGGGGATCCTACGAGCAGTACTTC.

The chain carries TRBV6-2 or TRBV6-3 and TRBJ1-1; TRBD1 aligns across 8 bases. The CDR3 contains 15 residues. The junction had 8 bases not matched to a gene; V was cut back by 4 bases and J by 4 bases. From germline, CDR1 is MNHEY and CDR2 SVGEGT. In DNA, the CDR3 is TGTGCCAGCAGTTCTCAGTTCGGACAGGGCACTGAAGCTTTCTTT. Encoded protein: CASSSQFGQGTEAFF.